This T cell receptor beta chain is from a study of shared clonotypes between healthy human individuals. Regarding the study as a whole: In several donors, around 5% of naive CD4 clonotypes appeared in common.

Points on this clone: Its antigen is unknown.

Trimming took off 3 bases at V and 5 bases at J, with 11 bases between the two ends. This CDR3 is 13 amino acids long. From germline, CDR1 is MNHEY and CDR2 SMNVEV (reference sequence). Naive CD8 cells lacked CD45RO and underwent positive selection for CCR7, leaving out terminally differentiated effector memory CD45RA+ cells. In replicate PCRs of sorted subsets, about 200 ng DNA, some 28,000 T cell genomes, was used. Generated by immunoSEQ multiplex PCR, the TCRdb table keeps only in-frame clones and is missing some. The top ten hold about 1.7% of the sample, which has more than 2 million clones, roughly 95% seen once.

The specimen was naive CD8+ T cells from PBMCs. The V gene is TRBV27, the J gene TRBJ2-7, with a tentative D call TRBD1 (5 bases). This sequence was found in a man aged 18 to 30 in good health. Some clones in this sample may be carry-over from other donors' samples. CDR3 DNA sequence: TGTGCCAGCAGTTTGGGCAGGGTGGACGAGCAGTACTTC. Encoded protein: CASSLGRVDEQYF.